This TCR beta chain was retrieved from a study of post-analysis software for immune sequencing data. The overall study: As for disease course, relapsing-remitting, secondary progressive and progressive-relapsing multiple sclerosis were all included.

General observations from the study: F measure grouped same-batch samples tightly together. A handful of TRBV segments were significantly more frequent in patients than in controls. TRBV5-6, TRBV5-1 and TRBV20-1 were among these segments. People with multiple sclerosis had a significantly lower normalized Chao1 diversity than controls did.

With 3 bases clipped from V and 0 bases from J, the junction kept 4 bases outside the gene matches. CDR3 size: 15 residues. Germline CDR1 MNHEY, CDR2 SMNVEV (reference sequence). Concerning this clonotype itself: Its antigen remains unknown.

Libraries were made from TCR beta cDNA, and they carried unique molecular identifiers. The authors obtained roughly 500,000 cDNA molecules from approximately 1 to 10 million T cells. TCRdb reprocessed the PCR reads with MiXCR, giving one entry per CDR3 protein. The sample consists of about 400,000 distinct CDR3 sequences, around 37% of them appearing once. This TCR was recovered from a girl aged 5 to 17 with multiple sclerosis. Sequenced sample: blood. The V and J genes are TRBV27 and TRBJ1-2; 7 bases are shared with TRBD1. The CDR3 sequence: CASSFDRAANYGYTF. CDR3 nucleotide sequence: TGTGCCAGCAGTTTCGACAGGGCAGCTAACTATGGCTACACCTTC.